Presented here are 9 T cell receptor beta chains from one specimen sequenced in a study of shared clonotypes between healthy human individuals. Profiling relied on immunoSEQ multiplex PCR, and the TCRdb table lists in-frame clones only, not all of them. The sample carries fewer than 1.8 million clones, about 98.5% recorded once. The sequencing sample was made of naive CD4+ T cells sorted from blood. Regarding subset: CD45RA+ positively selected. These receptors all stem from a man aged 25 to 40 in good health.

The chain employs TRBV27 and TRBJ2-7; 9 positions agree with TRBD2. V shed 5 bases and J 3 bases; nucleotides not matched to a gene: 11. There are 16 residues in the CDR3. Germline CDR1 reads MNHEY; CDR2 reads SMNVEV (reference sequence). CDR3 nucleotide sequence: TGTGCCAGCAGTCTTCCCGAGACTAGCGGCCACTACGAGCAGTACTTC. Protein product: CASSLPETSGHYEQYF.

This clone was counted a single time. The chain has TRBV7-2 and TRBJ2-7, with 10 bases lining up with TRBD1. V lost 4 bases, J lost 3 bases, and 3 bases stayed unmatched. Germline loops: CDR1 SGHTA, CDR2 FQGNSA. This CDR3 comprises 14 residues. This chain's CDR3 is CASSSTGGGYEQYF. The CDR3 region has the DNA TGTGCCAGCAGCTCGACAGGGGGCGGCTACGAGCAGTACTTC.

The chain joins TRBV27 to TRBJ1-5; tentative D call: TRBD1 (6 bases). The CDR3 contains 16 residues. Trimming cost V 1 base and J 4 bases, with 14 bases left between them. Per germline, CDR1 MNHEY and CDR2 SMNVEV (reference sequence). This CDR3 is CASSLLTGAGNQPQHF. The CDR3 DNA follows: TGTGCCAGCAGTTTATTGACGGGGGCTGGGAATCAGCCCCAGCATTTT.

Comments on this clone: Different DNA sequences within this sample yield the same CDR3. This chain links TRBV29-1 with TRBJ2-7; 7 bases are a match to TRBD1. The V and J ends lost 4 bases and 4 bases, in that order; junction bases with no gene match: 4. Germline assignment: CDR1 SQVTM and CDR2 ANQGSEA. The CDR3 is made up of 12 amino acids. In DNA, the CDR3 is TGCAGCGTTGCGAGGGGGCTTTACGAGCAGTACTTC. This sequence encodes CSVARGLYEQYF.

A single count supports this clone. The V and J genes are TRBV6-6 and TRBJ2-5; D remains unclear. CDR1 and CDR2 from the germline V gene are MNHNY and SVGAGI (reference sequence). The CDR3 sequence is 15 residues long. V lost 6 bases and J 5 bases, leaving 19 bases between the germline ends. This CDR3 is CASSPPSDVGETQYF. The CDR3 nucleotides are TGTGCCAGCAGCCCACCTTCGGACGTTGGGGAGACCCAGTACTTC.

The count of this clone is one. The CDR3 is CASSQDRGGGNTIYF. CDR3 nucleotides: TGCGCCAGCAGCCAAGACAGGGGAGGAGGAAACACCATATATTTT. The chain joins TRBV5-1 to TRBJ1-3, with 8 bases fitting TRBD1. The length of the CDR3 is 15 residues. The ends lost 4 bases at V and 4 bases at J; junction bases unmatched: 7. The germline V gene encodes CDR1 SGHRS and CDR2 YFSETQ.

The rearrangement links TRBV28 to TRBJ2-2, with a tentative D call TRBD2 (5 bases). Germline CDR1 MDHEN, CDR2 SYDVKM. This CDR3 is 16 amino acids long. V was clipped by 4 bases and J by 4 bases, with 16 bases between them. CDR3 sequence: CASSSWTGRGTGELFF. DNA of the CDR3: TGTGCCAGCAGTTCCTGGACTGGGCGCGGCACCGGGGAGCTGTTTTTT.

This chain uses TRBV28 with TRBJ1-5; 7 bases map to TRBD1. The CDR3 totals 14 residues. Trimming cost V 7 bases and J 6 bases; bases outside gene matches: 9. The germline gives CDR1 MDHEN, CDR2 SYDVKM. CDR3 amino acids: CASTTTGSPQPQHF. The CDR3 nucleotides read TGTGCCAGCACCACGACAGGGTCCCCTCAGCCCCAGCATTTT.

The chain links TRBV11-2 to TRBJ2-7; 7 bases match TRBD2. The CDR3 contains 14 residues. Germline V gene data show CDR1 as SGHAT and CDR2 as FQNNGV. J gave up 3 bases and V 5 bases, and 7 bases lay outside the gene matches. CDR3 coding DNA: TGTGCCAGCAGCCGTACTAGCGCTTACTACGAGCAGTACTTC. It yields the protein CASSRTSAYYEQYF.